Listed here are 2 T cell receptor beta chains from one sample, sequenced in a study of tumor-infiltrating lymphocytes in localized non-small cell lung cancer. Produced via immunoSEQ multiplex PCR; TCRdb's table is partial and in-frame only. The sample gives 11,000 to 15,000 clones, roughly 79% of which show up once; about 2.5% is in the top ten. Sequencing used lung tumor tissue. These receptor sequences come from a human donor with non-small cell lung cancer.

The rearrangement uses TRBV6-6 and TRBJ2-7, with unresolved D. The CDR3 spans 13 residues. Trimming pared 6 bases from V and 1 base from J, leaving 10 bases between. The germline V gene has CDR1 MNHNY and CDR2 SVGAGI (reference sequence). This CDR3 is CASSTDVSYEQYF. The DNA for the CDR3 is TGTGCCAGCAGCACTGACGTGTCCTACGAGCAGTACTTC.

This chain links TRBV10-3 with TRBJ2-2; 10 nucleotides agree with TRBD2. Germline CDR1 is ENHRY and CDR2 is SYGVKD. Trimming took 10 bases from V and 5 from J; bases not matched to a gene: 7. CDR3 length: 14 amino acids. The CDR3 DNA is TGTGCCACCGCAGCGGGAGGGCTTACCGGGGAGCTGTTTTTT. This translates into CATAAGGLTGELFF.